The text below deals with one T cell receptor beta chain. Between the trimmed V and J ends, which lost 6 bases and 1 base, there was a span of 9 bases. CDR3 length: 13 residues. This specimen belongs to a study of blood T cell repertoires in COVID-19. Study-level background: Whether acute or convalescent, the COVID-19 samples came from the United States, Italy and Spain. The analysed material was cDNA or gDNA that came from T cells, B-cell-depleted T cells, or PBMCs.

Original processing methods: By means of reference gene primer amplification, nucleated cell counts were estimated. Sequenced by immunoSEQ multiplex PCR; TCRdb stores in-frame clones only, minus some. Clone size and V and J calls were adopted from that table, with D and trimming inferred from the DNA. Of under 35,000 clones listed, around 91% are singletons. The sequencing sample was made of peripheral blood. The J gene is TRBJ1-1, the V gene TRBV12-3 or TRBV12-4, with D tentatively TRBD1 (5 bases). The receptor comes from a man between 60 and 70 years old with acute or convalescent COVID-19. The CDR3 DNA follows: TGTGCCAGCAGGGATAGGGGGAACACTGAAGCTTTCTTT. This translates into CASRDRGNTEAFF.